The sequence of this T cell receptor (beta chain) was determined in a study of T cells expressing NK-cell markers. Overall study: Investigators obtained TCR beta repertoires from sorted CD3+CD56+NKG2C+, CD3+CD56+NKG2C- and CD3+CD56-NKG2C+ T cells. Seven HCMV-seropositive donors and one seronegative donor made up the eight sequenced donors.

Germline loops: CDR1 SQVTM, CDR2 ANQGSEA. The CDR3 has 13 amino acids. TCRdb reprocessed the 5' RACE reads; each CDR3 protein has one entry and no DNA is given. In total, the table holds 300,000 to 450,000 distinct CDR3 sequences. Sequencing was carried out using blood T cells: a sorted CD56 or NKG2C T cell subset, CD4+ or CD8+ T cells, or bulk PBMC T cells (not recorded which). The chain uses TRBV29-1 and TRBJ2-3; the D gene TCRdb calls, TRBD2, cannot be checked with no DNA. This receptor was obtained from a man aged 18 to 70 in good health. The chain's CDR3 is CSVSSGGADTQYF.